This T cell receptor (beta chain) was profiled in a study of blood T cells in healthy people across ages. Trimming cost V 3 bases and J 6 bases, with 6 bases left between them. Germline CDR1 and CDR2: LGHNT and FRNRAP. The CDR3 length is 11 residues. Using a J-beta primer mix together with a sample-barcoded 5' primer, a second PCR was run for roughly 6 to 11 cycles. A single record per CDR3 protein comes from TCRdb applying MiXCR to the 5' RACE reads. The profile shows over 500,000 distinct CDR3 sequences, about 27% of them singletons. The data were also submitted as part of a second study, on T cells of mothers and their children. From that second work: Persistent microchimeric T cell clones were not found at ~100 per million sensitivity.

Sequenced sample: blood. The rearrangement links TRBV12-5 to TRBJ2-7, with D tentatively TRBD1 (5 bases). The clonotype originates from a boy between 2 and 10 years old in good health. The CDR3, as DNA: TGTGCTAGTGGTTTTGGGGCCGAGCAGTACTTC. It codes for CASGFGAEQYF. Combining the CDR3 with reference TRBV12-5 and TRBJ2-7 gives the whole variable domain DARVTQTPRHKVTEMGQEVTMRCQPILGHNTVFWYRQTMMQGLELLAYFRNRAPLDDSGMPKDRFSAEMPDATLATLKIQPSEPRDSAVYFCASGFGAEQYFGPGTRLTVT.